This TCR beta chain emerged from a study of cytomegalovirus exposure and HLA in healthy donors (dated by TCRdb to about 2017). Regarding the study in general: An earlier analysis of several hundred of the donors reported around 280 Gb of sequence data and 117 million unique TCR beta sequences obtained from 180 million or so T cells. An earlier analysis of about 600 of the donors used high-throughput TCR beta sequencing to judge whether each TCR beta V gene segment behaved as functional or pseudogenic. All discovery cohort repertoires had been generated using a single sequencing platform. The genetic ancestry cluster associated with self-reported Caucasian donors included roughly four fifths of the roughly 380 genotyped donors. A later genetic analysis used genome-wide SNP genotypes for about 60% of the 666 donors, treating that subset as a discovery cohort. In addition to the first cohort of 666 subjects, a separate validation cohort of some 120 different subjects was used. In the later analysis, no new phenotypic data were used to find candidate immune exposures; instead, reliance was placed on TCR beta sequences and their occurrence across donors. An early release covering over 500 HLA-typed donors comprised about 290 gigabases of sequencing data and 85 million or so unique TCR sequences. The study was designed to test whether signatures of past pathogen exposure could be identified by cataloging public T cell receptors. Typing coverage differed by locus: A, B, C, DRB1 and DQB1 were typed in about 620-630 donors, DQA1 in about 500, DPA1 in some 600, and DPB1 in 450 to 490. To predict cytomegalovirus infection status, the study combined high-throughput TCR immunosequencing, statistical association of individual TCRs with disease status, and machine learning. The study used immunosequencing to profile the T cell repertoires of 666 subjects and linked those repertoires to cytomegalovirus serostatus. Among 300 to 500 genotyped donors of the cohort, an average of around 220,000 unique TCR beta nucleotide sequences was sequenced per donor, of which about 19% were non-productive. Donor age, sex, ethnicity and CMV serostatus were compiled together with the repertoire data. Both class I and class II loci were covered by HLA typing, at four-digit resolution. Four or five DR-DQ haplotypes were treated as single units for association and clustering because of strong linkage in the cohort. A later analysis re-examined previously published TCR beta repertoires from over 500 donors and added high-resolution HLA genotyping to investigate patterns of TCR occurrence. What the authors observed across the whole study: Broadly in line with IMGT annotations, most TCR beta V segments showed up in productive rearrangements about 87% or about 30% of the time in an earlier analysis of a few hundred of the donors. The classifier was reported to diagnose cytomegalovirus status with high specificity and sensitivity in both the original cohort and the validation cohort. Across donors, most TCR sequences were observed very rarely, whereas some public TCRs were present in many individuals. Some IMGT-functional V segments, including TRBV6-2 and TRBV6-3, could not be distinguished by the 87-base-pair reads and were therefore excluded. According to a later analysis, most CMV-associated TCR beta chains appeared to be HLA-restricted, and the HLA associations seemed to be driven largely by CMV exposure. Strong co-occurrence of HLA alleles, especially DR and DQ, made assigning TCR associations to individual alleles difficult. Presence/absence analyses assumed roughly uniform sequencing depth across donors, an assumption that may not hold. The study listed 150 to 200 TCR beta chains as associated with cytomegalovirus. It was suggested by the authors that the approach could potentially be generalized to other disease states and immunological phenotypes. A further reported finding was that TCR beta sequences accurately predicted the HLA-A and HLA-B alleles for most subjects in the first cohort. Correlated functional status among segregating V segments might be attributable to linkage disequilibrium, but an unknown experimental factor could not be ruled out. Immune exposure information for the cohort was limited to CMV serostatus. Compared with equally common non-associated chains, HLA-associated TCR beta chains in a later analysis were more clonally expanded and had lower generation probabilities. About 15 rarely observed V segments, including chromosome 9 orphons, were excluded from the earlier analysis of about 600 of the donors because counts were too low. In vitro tests confirmed that three of the cytomegalovirus-associated TCR beta chains recognize cytomegalovirus antigens. This cohort had only TCR beta chains sequenced, and the lack of alpha or paired-chain data limited which features could be detected. In a later analysis, several top co-occurrence clusters were reported to appear linked to parvovirus B19, influenza, CMV and Epstein-Barr virus. In a later analysis, some 17,000 TCR beta sequences were associated with specific HLA alleles at a false discovery rate of 0.05. Because HLA typing was missing for some donors at each locus, association tests included only the typed subset. In a later analysis, TCR association rates were found to vary across HLA loci, with the most associated TCRs seen for DRB1 alleles and the fewest for HLA-C alleles. In a later genetic analysis, a missense DCLRE1C variant was associated with V-gene and J-gene trimming of TCR beta chains, and the association was replicated in an independent cohort. In a later genetic analysis, fewer N-insertions in productive TCRs were reported among donors in an Asian-associated ancestry cluster than the approximately 630-donor mean. A cluster of highly shared sequence variants was judged likely to be a technical artifact of the sequencing pipeline.

The cohort was made up of around 720 healthy bone marrow donors. Cohort members were all nominally healthy when sampled, although unrecorded immune exposures were likely present. The donor tested CMV seronegative and was one of the 352 seronegative cohort members. Every donor gave a peripheral blood sample, and the peripheral blood mononuclear cells from that sample were used for TCR beta sequencing. Genomic DNA extraction from the blood cell samples was performed with the Qiagen DNeasy Blood Extraction Kit. Reading the germline V gene gives CDR1 SGHTA and CDR2 FQGTGA. Including the terminal cysteine and phenylalanine, the CDR3 comprises 15 residues. Only CDR3 DNA is held: 45 bases, read in frame from base 1. V is shortened by 1 base, J by 3 bases, and the region joining them spans 12 bases. Receptors were amplified or captured by the immunoSEQ multiplex PCR assay. The multiplex PCR relied on a mix of 60 forward primers for TCR Vbeta segments and 13 reverse primers for TCR Jbeta segments. A multiplex PCR assay on genomic DNA amplified the CDR3 region of rearranged TCR beta genes. The Illumina HiSeq System was used to sequence the amplified TCR beta libraries as 87-base-pair reads. For the original study's pipeline: A later analysis counted around 72 million unique TCR beta chains across the 600 to 850 repertoires, and roughly 11 million of these chains were shared by at least two donors. Raw reads were error-corrected and collapsed into unique sequences by a nearest-neighbor algorithm in which closely related sequences were merged to remove PCR and sequencing errors. V, D and J gene segments were assigned by aligning CDR3 sequences to IMGT reference sequences. For a sequence to be retained, at least a six-nucleotide match to both a V gene segment and a J gene segment was required. Rearrangements were classified as productive when the CDR3 lacked stop codons and remained in frame with V and J, and all other rearrangements were classified as non-productive. Following IMGT convention, CDR3 was defined as the stretch from the second conserved V-encoded cysteine up to the conserved J-encoded phenylalanine. The earlier analysis of about 530 of the donors excluded any sequence lacking an unambiguous match to a single V gene segment. In an earlier analysis of several hundred of the donors, V segments were called functional above 56.7% productive rearrangements and were called segregating when the between-donor standard deviation exceeded 5%. A statistical classification framework was developed to diagnose cytomegalovirus status using the catalog of TCR beta chain sequences. In a later analysis, V and J genes were assigned by comparing TCR nucleotide sequences against IMGT/GENE-DB human TR gene sequences. A later analysis assigned CDR3 sequences and most-parsimonious VDJ recombination scenarios with the TCRdist pipeline. In a later analysis, each TCR beta chain was defined by its CDR3 amino acid sequence together with its V-gene family, and reads lacking a unique V-gene family were excluded. As a way to deal with suspected cross-contamination and a sequencing artifact, a later analysis dropped over 550 nucleotide sequences that were highly shared and had low generation probability. In a later analysis, a clonal expansion index was calculated for each public chain from normalized within-repertoire ranks of inferred template counts. A later analysis computed generation probabilities with a VDJ recombination model fitted to out-of-frame rearrangements, and checked the results against IGoR. In a later analysis, hypergeometric tests were used to score TCR-TCR, TCR-HLA and TCR-CMV co-occurrence, with a repertoire-size bias correction applied to TCR pairs. False discovery rates were estimated in a later analysis by permuting HLA or CMV assignments 20 times. In a later analysis, co-occurring TCRs were grouped using DBSCAN, with TCRdist sequence similarity added in when clustering inside HLA-allele-positive subsets. For co-occurrence clustering, repertoires with fewer than 30,000 or more than 120,000 public chains were excluded, along with roughly 5 repertoires with anomalous nucleotide sharing. Entries here come from immuneACCESS through TCRdb and include only in-frame sequences with V and J called. Some clones fail to appear in such tables; in the studies checked, an unresolved V gene covers under half of the shortfall, and the cause of the remainder is unknown. That table is the source of V, J and clone size, and D and trimming were worked out from the DNA. In this sample the table shows about 190,000 clones, 60% to 80% of which occur a single time. Roughly 1.6% of the sample belongs to the ten largest clones.

Points on this clone: What this receptor recognizes is not known. The record has no base qualities; no much larger clone is one base away.

The sequence is built from TRBV7-3 and TRBJ1-2; a tentative D call is TRBD1 (6 bases match). Specimen: PBMCs. The receptor's source is a woman aged 18-29 years in good health and CMV-seronegative. The CDR3 protein sequence reads: CASSLIGGKDYGYTF. Here is the DNA: TGTGCCAGCAGCTTAATTGGGGGCAAGGACTATGGCTACACCTTC. Here the CDR3 is joined to the reference TRBV7-3 and TRBJ1-2 genes, and the full variable domain is: GAGVSQTPSNKVTEKGKYVELRCDPISGHTALYWYRQSLGQGPEFLIYFQGTGAADDSGLPNDRFFAVRPEGSVSTLKIQRTERGDSAVYLCASSLIGGKDYGYTFGSGTRLTVV.